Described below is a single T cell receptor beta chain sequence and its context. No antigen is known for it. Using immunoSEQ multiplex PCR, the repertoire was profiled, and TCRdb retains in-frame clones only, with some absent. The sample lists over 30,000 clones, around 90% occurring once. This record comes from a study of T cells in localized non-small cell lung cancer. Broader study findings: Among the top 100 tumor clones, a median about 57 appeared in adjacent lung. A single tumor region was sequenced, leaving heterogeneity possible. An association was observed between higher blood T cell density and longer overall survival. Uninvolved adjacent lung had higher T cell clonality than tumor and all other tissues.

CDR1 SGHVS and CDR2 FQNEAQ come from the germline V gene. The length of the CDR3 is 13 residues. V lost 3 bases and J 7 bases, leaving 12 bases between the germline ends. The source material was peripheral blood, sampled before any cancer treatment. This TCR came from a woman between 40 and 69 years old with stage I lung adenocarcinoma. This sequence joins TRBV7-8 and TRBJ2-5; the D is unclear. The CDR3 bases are TGTGCCAGCAGCTTTTCATCGCTCGCGACCCAGTACTTC. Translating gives CASSFSSLATQYF.